The 2 T cell receptor beta chains presented below share a single source sample, sequenced in a study of cytomegalovirus exposure and HLA in healthy donors. Vbeta (60) and Jbeta (13) primers were used in the PCR. The data were produced by immunoSEQ multiplex PCR, yet TCRdb's version contains in-frame clones alone and is incomplete. The sample lists about 160,000 clones; about 72% were seen once. Sequenced sample: PBMCs. These receptors were collected from a man aged 25-45 years in good health and CMV-seropositive.

The chain carries TRBV19 and TRBJ1-4, with D maybe TRBD1 (5 bases). V gave up 10 bases and J gave up 8 bases, with 11 bases separating them. There are 11 residues in the CDR3. CDR1 is LNHDA and CDR2 is SQIVND in the germline V gene (reference sequence). CDR3 sequence: CATRRAEKLFF. The CDR3 nucleotides read TGTGCCACCCGCAGGGCGGAAAAACTGTTTTTT.

The J gene is TRBJ1-6, the V gene TRBV10-2, with a tentative D call TRBD1 (6 bases). The V end lost 3 bases, the J end lost 7 bases, and 13 bases lay between the germline ends. CDR1 and CDR2 from the germline V gene are WSHSY and SAAADI. The CDR3 is 15 residues long. This CDR3 reads CASSDLQGGNSPLHF. In DNA, the CDR3 is TGCGCCAGCAGTGATTTACAGGGAGGGAATTCACCCCTCCACTTT.